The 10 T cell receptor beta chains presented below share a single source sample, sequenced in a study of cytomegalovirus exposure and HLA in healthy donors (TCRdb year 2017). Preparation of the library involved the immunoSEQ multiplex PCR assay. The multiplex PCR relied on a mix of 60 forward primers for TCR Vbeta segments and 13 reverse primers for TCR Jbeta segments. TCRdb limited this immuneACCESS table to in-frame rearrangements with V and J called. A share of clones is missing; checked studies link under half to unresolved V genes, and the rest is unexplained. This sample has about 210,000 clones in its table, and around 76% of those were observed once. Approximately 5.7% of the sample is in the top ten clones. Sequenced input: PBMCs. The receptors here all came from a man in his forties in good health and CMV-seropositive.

The CDR3 loop reads CASSSHDRVGDQPQHF. The CDR3 DNA follows: TGTGCCAGCAGTTCCCACGACAGGGTAGGGGATCAGCCCCAGCATTTT. The chain is built from TRBV27 and TRBJ1-5, with 7 bases that match TRBD1. Unmatched junction bases numbered 11, after V lost 4 bases and J lost 5 bases. The CDR3 sequence is 16 residues long. Germline V gene sequence: CDR1 MNHEY, CDR2 SMNVEV (reference sequence).

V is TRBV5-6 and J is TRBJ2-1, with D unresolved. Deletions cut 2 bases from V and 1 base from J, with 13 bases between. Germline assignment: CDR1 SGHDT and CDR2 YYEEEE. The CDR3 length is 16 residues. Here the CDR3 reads CASSLSPSISYNEQFF. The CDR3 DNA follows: TGTGCCAGCAGCTTAAGCCCCTCCATTTCCTACAATGAGCAGTTCTTC.

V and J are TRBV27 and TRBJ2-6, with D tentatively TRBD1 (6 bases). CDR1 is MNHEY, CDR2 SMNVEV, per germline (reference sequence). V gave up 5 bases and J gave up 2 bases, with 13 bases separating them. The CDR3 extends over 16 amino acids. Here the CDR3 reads CASSRNPGAGANVLTF. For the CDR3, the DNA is TGTGCCAGCAGTCGGAATCCAGGGGCTGGGGCCAACGTCCTGACTTTC. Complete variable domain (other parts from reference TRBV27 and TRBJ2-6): EAQVTQNPRYLITVTGKKLTVTCSQNMNHEYMSWYRQDPGLGLRQIYYSMNVEVTDKGDVPEGYKVSRKEKRNFPLILESPSPNQTSLYFCASSRNPGAGANVLTFGAGSRLTVL.

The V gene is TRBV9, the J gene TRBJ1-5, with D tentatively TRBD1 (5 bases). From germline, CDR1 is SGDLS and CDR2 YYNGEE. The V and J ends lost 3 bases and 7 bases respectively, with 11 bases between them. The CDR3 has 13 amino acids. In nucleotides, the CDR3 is TGTGCCAGCAGCGAGGGAGGGGAACAGCCCCAGCATTTT. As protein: CASSEGGEQPQHF. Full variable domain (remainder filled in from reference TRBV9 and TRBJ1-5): DSGVTQTPKHLITATGQRVTLRCSPRSGDLSVYWYQQSLDQGLQFLIQYYNGEERAKGNILERFSAQQFPDLHSELNLSSLELGDSALYFCASSEGGEQPQHFGDGTRLSIL.

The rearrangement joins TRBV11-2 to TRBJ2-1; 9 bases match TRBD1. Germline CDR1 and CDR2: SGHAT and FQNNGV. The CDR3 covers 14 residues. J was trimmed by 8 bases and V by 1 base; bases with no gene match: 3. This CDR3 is CASSLGQGGYEQFF. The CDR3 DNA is TGTGCCAGCAGCTTAGGACAGGGGGGTTATGAGCAGTTCTTC.

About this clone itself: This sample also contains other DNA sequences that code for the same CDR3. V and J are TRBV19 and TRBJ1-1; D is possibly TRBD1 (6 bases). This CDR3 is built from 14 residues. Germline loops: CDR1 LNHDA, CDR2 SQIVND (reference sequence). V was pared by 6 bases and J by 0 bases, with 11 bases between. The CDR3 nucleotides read TGTGCCAGTAGCACAGACAGGCTGAACACTGAAGCTTTCTTT. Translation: CASSTDRLNTEAFF.

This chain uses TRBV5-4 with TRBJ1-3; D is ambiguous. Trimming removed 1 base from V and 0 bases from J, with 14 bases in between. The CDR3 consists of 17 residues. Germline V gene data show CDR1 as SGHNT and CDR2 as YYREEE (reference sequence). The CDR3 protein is CASSLWAGPISGNTIYF. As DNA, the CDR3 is TGTGCCAGCAGCTTGTGGGCAGGTCCCATCTCTGGAAACACCATATATTTT.

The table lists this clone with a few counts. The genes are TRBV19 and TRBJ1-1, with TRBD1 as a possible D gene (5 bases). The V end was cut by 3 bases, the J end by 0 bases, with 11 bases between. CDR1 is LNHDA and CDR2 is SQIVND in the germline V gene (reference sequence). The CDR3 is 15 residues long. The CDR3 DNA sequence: TGTGCCAGTAGTATCGACAGTCCCATGAACACTGAAGCTTTCTTT. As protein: CASSIDSPMNTEAFF.

CDR3 loop: CASSVRQGAVNEQFF. The CDR3 DNA reads TGTGCCAGCAGCGTCCGACAGGGGGCCGTTAATGAGCAGTTCTTC. The J gene is TRBJ2-1, the V gene TRBV9; 10 nucleotides line up with TRBD1. The germline gives CDR1 SGDLS, CDR2 YYNGEE. The CDR3 contains 15 residues. The trim removed 2 bases at V and 7 bases at J, leaving 6 bases unmatched.

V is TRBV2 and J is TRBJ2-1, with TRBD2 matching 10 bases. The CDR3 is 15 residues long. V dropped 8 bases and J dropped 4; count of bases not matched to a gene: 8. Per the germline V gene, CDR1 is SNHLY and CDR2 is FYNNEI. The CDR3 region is CASDREGLAYNEQFF. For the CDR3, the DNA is TGTGCCAGCGATCGGGAGGGACTAGCGTACAATGAGCAGTTCTTC.